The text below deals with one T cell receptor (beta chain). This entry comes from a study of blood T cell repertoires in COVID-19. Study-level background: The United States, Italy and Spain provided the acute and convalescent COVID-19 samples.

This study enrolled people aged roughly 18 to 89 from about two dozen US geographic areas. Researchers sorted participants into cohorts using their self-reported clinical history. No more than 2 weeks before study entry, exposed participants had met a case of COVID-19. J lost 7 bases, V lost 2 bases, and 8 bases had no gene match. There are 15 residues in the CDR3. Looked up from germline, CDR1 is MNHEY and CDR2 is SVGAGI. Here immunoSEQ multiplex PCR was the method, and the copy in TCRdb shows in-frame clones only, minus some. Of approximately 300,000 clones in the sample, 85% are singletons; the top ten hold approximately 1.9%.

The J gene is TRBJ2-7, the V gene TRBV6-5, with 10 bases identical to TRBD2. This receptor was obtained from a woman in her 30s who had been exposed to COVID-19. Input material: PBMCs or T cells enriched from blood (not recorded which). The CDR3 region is CASSYQAGGINEQYF. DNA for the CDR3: TGTGCCAGCAGTTACCAAGCGGGGGGGATTAATGAGCAGTACTTC.